This T cell receptor (beta chain) comes out of a study of human thymus T cells. This table comes from immunoSEQ multiplex PCR, and its TCRdb copy is limited to in-frame clones, with some not included. The table lists 60,000 to 75,000 clones, 95% of them singletons, with 0.034% in the top ten. Study-wide points: Related reports documented highly overlapping thymic repertoires among unrelated individuals.

Germline V gene lookup returns CDR1 SGHDT and CDR2 YYEEEE. The V end was cut by 4 bases, the J end by 5 bases, with 13 bases between. The CDR3 runs 13 residues. Resected material from corrective heart surgery provided the thymus tissue analysed. About this clone itself: Its antigen is currently unknown.

V is TRBV5-6 and J is TRBJ2-7, with no clear D. The origin of this receptor is a girl under three years old with a congenital heart defect but otherwise immunologically healthy. Sequenced: thymus tissue. CDR3 in amino acids: CASSPPSVHEQYF. CDR3 DNA sequence: TGTGCCAGCAGCCCGCCTTCGGTCCACGAGCAGTACTTC.